This T cell receptor beta chain was observed in a study of shared clonotypes between healthy human individuals (dated by TCRdb to about 2020). Regarding the complete study: The cohort comprised two women and a few men aged 18 to 49 years. For each donor, three plates each were used for CD4 naive and CD4 memory, two plates were used for CD8 naive, and one plate was used for CD8 memory. The study deeply sequenced blood TCR repertoires of five healthy adults to estimate repertoire size and the extent of clonotype sharing between individuals. To increase sequencing depth and limit assay-specific biases, different laboratories used diverse techniques to prepare libraries and sequence TCR repertoires. Between about 0.85 and 9.5 billion PBMCs per donor were obtained by leukapheresis.

The CDR3 covers 16 residues, taking in both the cysteine and the phenylalanine. The entry retains the CDR3 DNA only, 48 bases that are in frame from base 1. Germline trimming amounts to 4 bases on V and 4 bases on J, with 5 as the count of junction bases outside the gene matches. The germline V gene gives CDR1 as SGHDT and CDR2 as YYEEEE. TCR CDR3 regions were amplified from genomic DNA by multiplex PCR using the deep immunoSEQ assay. Extracted genomic DNA from each cell subset was distributed evenly across all wells of several immunoSEQ 96-well plates, and each plate was treated as a replicate. Each replicate PCR for sorted subsets received about 200 ng genomic DNA, equal to roughly 30,000 T cell genomes. Purified libraries were quantified with a Qubit 3.0 fluorometer, sized on a Bioanalyzer 2100, and re-quantified with the KAPA Library Quantification kit. Every immunoSEQ 96-well plate was sequenced on a dedicated single-read 150-cycle Illumina NextSeq 550 flow cell. Under the source paper's analysis protocol: The immunoSEQ output contained only junctional sequences without quality scores, so filtering could not match that applied to full-length reads. Sequences were annotated with PyIR, a Python wrapper for IgBLAST v1.9, and V/J genes and CDR3 were assigned using IMGT germline references. Reads with weak V/J assignments (E-value above 1e-6), missing CDR3, stop codons, out-of-frame junctions, or ambiguous translated residues were removed. V3J clonotypes were defined as sequences sharing the same inferred V gene, J gene, and CDR3 amino acid sequence. To compute the percentage overlap between repertoires, the number of shared unique clonotypes was divided by the size of the smaller repertoire. Richness of each repertoire was evaluated using RTK rarefaction, the Chao1 estimator, and Recon v2.1 estimates of unobserved clonotypes. Generation probabilities for all TCRbeta clonotypes obtained by the gDNA method from four donors were computed using OLGA. TCRdb retrieved this table from immuneACCESS and kept in-frame rearrangements only. Not all clones are present; in checked studies, unresolved V genes account for under half, and no reason is known for the remainder. That table is the source of V, J and clone size, and D and trimming were worked out from the DNA. The sample table holds 900,000 to 1,200,000 clones, of which 78% were seen once. The ten largest clonotypes hold roughly 0.57% of the sample.

Overall results and qualifications from the work: Because the study included only a small number of donors, the genetic and exposure-history diversity represented was limited. Compared with non-shared clonotypes, clonotypes shared by all four sorted-subset donors had higher generation probabilities. About 5% of naive CD4, approximately 3.7% of naive CD8, 2.3% of memory CD4, and about 0.4% of memory CD8 clonotypes were shared across a handful of donors. Incomplete sequencing was indicated by rarefaction of sorted-subset datasets, despite the large sequencing depth. Naive subsets generally had larger estimated clonotype richness than memory subsets. Sampling was restricted to blood, and TCR repertoires in tissue are likely to differ from TCR repertoires in blood. Pairwise subsampling led to the expectation that sequencing depth would affect the degree of clonotype sharing among donors.

Donors were healthy HIV-negative adults with no recently reported acute infections or vaccinations. Every donor was a Caucasian adult residing in Nashville, Tennessee, USA. CD4+ T cells were enriched by magnetic negative selection, after which naive cells were positively selected on CD45RA and the negative fraction was taken as the memory subset. After blood collection by leukapheresis, PBMCs were isolated using Ficoll-Histopaque density gradient centrifugation and then cryopreserved in the vapor phase of liquid nitrogen. Analytical flow cytometry was used to check the purity and quantity of each magnetically sorted T cell population. Genomic DNA was isolated from each sorted fraction and quantified by UV absorbance on a Nanodrop 2000c. In regard to this clone: The specificity of this receptor is unknown. No base qualities exist here, and no much larger clone lies one base off it.

The receptor's source is a man in his late teens or twenties in good health. Some clones in this sample may be carry-over from other donors' samples. The sample consisted of memory CD4+ T cells from PBMCs. In the paper's terms, the cell subset or site label means: CD45RA-negative fraction. This receptor chain uses TRBV5-6 and TRBJ2-5; 15 bases in the junction line up with TRBD2. The DNA is as follows: TGTGCCAGCAGCACCGGACTAGCGGGAGGGGCAGAGACCCAGTACTTC. Its amino acids are CASSTGLAGGAETQYF.